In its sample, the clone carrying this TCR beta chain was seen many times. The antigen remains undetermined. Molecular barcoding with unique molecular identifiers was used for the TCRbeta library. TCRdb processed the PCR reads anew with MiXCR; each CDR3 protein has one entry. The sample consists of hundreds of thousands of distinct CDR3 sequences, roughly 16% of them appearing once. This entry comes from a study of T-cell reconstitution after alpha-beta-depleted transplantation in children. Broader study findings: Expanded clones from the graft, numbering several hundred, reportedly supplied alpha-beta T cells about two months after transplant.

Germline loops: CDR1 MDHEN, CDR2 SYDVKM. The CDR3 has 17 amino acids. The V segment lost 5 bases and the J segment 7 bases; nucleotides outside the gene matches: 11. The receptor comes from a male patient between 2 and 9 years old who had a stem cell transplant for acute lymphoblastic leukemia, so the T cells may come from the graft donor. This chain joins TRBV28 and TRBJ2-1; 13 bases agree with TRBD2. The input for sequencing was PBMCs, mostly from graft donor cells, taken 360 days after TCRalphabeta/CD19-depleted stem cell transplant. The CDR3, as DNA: TGTGCCAGCAGTCCAGCCCCCGGACTAGCGGGAGAAAATGAGCAGTTCTTC. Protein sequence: CASSPAPGLAGENEQFF.